This T cell receptor (beta chain) emerged from a study of beta chain features in type 1 diabetes. Study-wide points: At VDJ recombination sites, type 1 diabetes patients had fewer insertions and more deleted nucleotides.

This clone was seen more than once but under ten times. As yet, its antigen is unknown. Sequenced material consisted of expressed TCRB transcripts (all of the isolated RNA was reverse transcribed). For naive, central memory and regulatory T cell samples, reads averaged around 3.6 million. Clones were sequenced by immunoSEQ multiplex PCR, and TCRdb holds only the in-frame ones, with some missing. This repertoire shows under 250,000 clones, 13% to 15% found once; its top ten account for around 0.03%. The V segment lost 4 bases and the J segment 4 bases; nucleotides outside the gene matches: 7. This CDR3 is built from 15 residues. The germline gives CDR1 SGHAT, CDR2 FQNNGV.

Input material: naive CD4+ T cells from blood. The sequence came from a woman between 40 and 55 years old in good health. This chain links TRBV11-2 with TRBJ2-7; TRBD2 matches at 10 bases. CDR3 DNA: TGTGCCAGCAGCTCCTTGCTAGCGGGGGAATACGAGCAGTACTTC. It yields the protein CASSSLLAGEYEQYF.